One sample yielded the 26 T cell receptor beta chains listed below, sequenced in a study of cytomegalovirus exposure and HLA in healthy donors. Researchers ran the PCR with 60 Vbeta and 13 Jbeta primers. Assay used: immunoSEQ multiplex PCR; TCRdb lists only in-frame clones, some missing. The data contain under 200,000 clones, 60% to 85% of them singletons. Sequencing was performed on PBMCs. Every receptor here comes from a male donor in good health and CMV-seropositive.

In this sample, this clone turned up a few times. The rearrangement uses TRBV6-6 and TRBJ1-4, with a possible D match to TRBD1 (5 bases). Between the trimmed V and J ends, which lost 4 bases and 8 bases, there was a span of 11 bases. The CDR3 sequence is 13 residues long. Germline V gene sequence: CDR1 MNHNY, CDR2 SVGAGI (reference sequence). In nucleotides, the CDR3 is TGTGCCAGCAGTTCGCAGGGTTTAGAAAAACTGTTTTTT. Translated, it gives CASSSQGLEKLFF.

The CDR3 nucleotides read TGTGCCTGGACCCATAGCGGGGCCCACAATGAGCAGTTCTTC. It is translated as CAWTHSGAHNEQFF. The chain carries TRBV30 and TRBJ2-1; TRBD2 agrees at 8 bases. Germline V CDR1 and CDR2: GTSNPN, SVGIG (reference sequence). J lost 5 bases, V lost 4 bases, and 7 bases had no gene match. This CDR3 has 14 amino acids.

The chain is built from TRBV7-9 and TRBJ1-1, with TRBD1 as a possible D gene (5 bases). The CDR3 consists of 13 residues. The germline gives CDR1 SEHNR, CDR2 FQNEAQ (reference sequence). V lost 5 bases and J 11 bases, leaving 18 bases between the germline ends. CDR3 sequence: CASSNRTAGAAFF. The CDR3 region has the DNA TGTGCCAGCAGCAATAGAACGGCTGGGGCGGCTTTCTTT.

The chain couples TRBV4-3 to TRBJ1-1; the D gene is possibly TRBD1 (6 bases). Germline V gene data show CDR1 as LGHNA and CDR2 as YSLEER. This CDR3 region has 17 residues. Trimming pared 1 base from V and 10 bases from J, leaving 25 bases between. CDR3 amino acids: CASSQAAGGEPGSGAFF. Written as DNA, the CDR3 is TGCGCCAGCAGCCAAGCCGCGGGGGGCGAGCCTGGTAGTGGAGCTTTCTTT.

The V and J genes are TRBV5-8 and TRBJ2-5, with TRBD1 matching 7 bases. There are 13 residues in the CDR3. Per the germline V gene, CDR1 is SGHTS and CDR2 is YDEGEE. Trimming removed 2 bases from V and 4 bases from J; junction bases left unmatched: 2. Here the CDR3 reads CASSLGGLETQYF. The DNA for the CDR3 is TGTGCCAGCAGCTTAGGGGGCCTAGAGACCCAGTACTTC.

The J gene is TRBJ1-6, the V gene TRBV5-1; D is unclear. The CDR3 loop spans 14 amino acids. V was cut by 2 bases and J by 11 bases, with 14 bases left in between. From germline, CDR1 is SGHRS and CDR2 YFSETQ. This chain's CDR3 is CASSLDLGDTPLHF. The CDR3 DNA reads TGCGCCAGCAGCTTAGATCTCGGGGATACACCCCTCCACTTT.

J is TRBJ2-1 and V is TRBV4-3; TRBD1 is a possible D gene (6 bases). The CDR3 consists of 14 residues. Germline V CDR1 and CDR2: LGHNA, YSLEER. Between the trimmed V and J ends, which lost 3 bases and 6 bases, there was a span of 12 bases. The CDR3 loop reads CASSHTGLTNEQFF. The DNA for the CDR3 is TGCGCCAGCAGCCACACAGGGCTTACCAATGAGCAGTTCTTC.

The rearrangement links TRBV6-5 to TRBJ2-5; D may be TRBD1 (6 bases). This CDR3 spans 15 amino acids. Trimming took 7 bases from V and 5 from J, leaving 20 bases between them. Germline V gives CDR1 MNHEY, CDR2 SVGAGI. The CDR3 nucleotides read TGTGCCAGCACCTACGAAGGGGGAGTCCGTGAGACCCAGTACTTC. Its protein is CASTYEGGVRETQYF.

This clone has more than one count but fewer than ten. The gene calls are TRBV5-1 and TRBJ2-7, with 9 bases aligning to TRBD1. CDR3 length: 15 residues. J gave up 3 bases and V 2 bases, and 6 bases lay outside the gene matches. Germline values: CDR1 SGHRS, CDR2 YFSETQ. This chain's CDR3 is CASSFSGTGRYEQYF. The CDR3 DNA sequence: TGCGCCAGCAGCTTCTCCGGGACAGGGCGCTACGAGCAGTACTTC. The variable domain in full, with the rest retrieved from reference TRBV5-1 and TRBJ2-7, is KAGVTQTPRYLIKTRGQQVTLSCSPISGHRSVSWYQQTPGQGLQFLFEYFSETQRNKGNFPGRFSGRQFSNSRSEMNVSTLELGDSALYLCASSFSGTGRYEQYFGPGTRLTVT.

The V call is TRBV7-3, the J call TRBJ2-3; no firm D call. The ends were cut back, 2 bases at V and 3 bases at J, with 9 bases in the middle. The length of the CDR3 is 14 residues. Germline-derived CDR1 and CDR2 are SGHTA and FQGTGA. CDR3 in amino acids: CASSLYPGTDTQYF. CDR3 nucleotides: TGTGCCAGCAGCTTATATCCCGGGACAGATACGCAGTATTTT.

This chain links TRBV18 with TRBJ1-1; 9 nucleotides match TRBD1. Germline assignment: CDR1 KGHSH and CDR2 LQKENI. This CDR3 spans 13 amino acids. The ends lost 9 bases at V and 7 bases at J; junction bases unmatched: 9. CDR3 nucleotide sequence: TGTGCCAGTCAGGGACAGGGAGGGAGTGAAGCTTTCTTT. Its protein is CASQGQGGSEAFF.

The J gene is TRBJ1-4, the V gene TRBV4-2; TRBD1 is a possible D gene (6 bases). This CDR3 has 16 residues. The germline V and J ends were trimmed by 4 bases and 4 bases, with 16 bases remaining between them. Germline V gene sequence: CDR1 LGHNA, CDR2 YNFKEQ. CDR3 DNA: TGTGCCAGCAGCCTGAGGAAGGGACAAAGTAATGAAAAACTGTTTTTT. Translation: CASSLRKGQSNEKLFF.

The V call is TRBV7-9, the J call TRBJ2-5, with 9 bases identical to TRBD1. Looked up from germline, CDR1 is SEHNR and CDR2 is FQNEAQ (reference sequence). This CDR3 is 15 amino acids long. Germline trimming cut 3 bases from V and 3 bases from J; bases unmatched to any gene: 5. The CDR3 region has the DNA TGTGCCAGCAGCTTGCGTACAGGGGGCGAAGAGACCCAGTACTTC. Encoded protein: CASSLRTGGEETQYF.

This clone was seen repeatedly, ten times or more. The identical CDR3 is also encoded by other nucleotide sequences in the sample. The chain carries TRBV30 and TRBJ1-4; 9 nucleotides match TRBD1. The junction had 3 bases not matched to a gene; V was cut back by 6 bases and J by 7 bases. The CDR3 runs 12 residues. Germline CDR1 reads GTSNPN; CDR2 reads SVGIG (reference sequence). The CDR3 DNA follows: TGTGCCTGTACGGGACAGGGTGAAAAACTGTTTTTT. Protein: CACTGQGEKLFF.

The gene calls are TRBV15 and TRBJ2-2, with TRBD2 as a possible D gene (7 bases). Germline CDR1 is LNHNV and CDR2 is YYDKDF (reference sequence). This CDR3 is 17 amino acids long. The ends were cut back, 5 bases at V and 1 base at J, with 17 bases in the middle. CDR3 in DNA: TGTGCCACCAGCGCTCGGTACGGGGGGCGGAACACCGGGGAGCTGTTTTTT. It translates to CATSARYGGRNTGELFF. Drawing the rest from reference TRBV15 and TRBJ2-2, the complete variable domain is DAMVIQNPRYQVTQFGKPVTLSCSQTLNHNVMYWYQQKSSQAPKLLFHYYDKDFNNEADTPDNFQSRRPNTSFCFLDIRSPGLGDTAMYLCATSARYGGRNTGELFFGEGSRLTVL.

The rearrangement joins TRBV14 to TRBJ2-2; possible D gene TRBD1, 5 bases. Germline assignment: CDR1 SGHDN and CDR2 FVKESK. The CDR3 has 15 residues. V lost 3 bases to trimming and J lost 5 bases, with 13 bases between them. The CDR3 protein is CASSHPDSGTGELFF. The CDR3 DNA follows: TGTGCCAGCAGCCACCCTGACTCAGGGACCGGGGAGCTGTTTTTT.

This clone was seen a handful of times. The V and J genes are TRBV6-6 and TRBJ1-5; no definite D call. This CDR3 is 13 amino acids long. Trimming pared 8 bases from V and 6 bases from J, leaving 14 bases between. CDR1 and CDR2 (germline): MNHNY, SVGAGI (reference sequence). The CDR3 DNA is TGTGCCAGCTCTGGTGGTCGGAGTCAGCCCCAGCATTTT. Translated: CASSGGRSQPQHF.

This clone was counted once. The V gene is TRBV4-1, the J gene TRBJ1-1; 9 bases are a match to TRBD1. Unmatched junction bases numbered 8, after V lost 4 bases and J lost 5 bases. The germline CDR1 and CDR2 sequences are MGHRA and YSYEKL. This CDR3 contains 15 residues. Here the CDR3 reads CASSRPTGGVTEAFF. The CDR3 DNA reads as TGCGCCAGCAGCCGCCCGACAGGGGGGGTTACTGAAGCTTTCTTT.

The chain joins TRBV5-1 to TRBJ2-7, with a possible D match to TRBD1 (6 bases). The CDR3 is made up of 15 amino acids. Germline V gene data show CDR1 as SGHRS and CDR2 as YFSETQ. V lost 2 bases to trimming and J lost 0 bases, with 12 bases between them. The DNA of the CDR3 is TGCGCCAGCAGCTTTGAGACAGGAATCTCCTACGAGCAGTACTTC. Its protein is CASSFETGISYEQYF.

The CDR3 is CASSRTFSPLHF. The CDR3 DNA is TGTGCCAGCAGCCGGACATTCTCACCCCTCCACTTT. This sequence joins TRBV14 and TRBJ1-6, with D possibly matching TRBD1 (5 bases). There are 12 residues in the CDR3. CDR1 and CDR2 (germline): SGHDN, FVKESK. The V and J ends lost 4 bases and 10 bases respectively, with 8 bases between them.

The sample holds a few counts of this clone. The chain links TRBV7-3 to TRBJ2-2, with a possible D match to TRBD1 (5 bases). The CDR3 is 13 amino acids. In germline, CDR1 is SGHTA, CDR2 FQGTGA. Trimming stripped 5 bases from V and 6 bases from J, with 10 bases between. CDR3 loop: CASSPQGAGELFF. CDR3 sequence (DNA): TGTGCCAGCAGCCCCCAGGGCGCCGGGGAGCTGTTTTTT.

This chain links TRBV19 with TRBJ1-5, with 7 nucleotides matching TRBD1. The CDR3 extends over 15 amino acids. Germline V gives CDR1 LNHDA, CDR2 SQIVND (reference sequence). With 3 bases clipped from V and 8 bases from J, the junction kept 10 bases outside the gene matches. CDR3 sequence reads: CASSITGAISEPQHF. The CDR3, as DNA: TGTGCCAGTAGTATTACAGGGGCCATAAGTGAGCCCCAGCATTTT.

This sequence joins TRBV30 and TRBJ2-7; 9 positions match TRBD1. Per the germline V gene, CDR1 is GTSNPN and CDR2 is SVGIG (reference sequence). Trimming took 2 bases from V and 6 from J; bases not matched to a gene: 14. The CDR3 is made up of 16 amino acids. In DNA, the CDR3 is TGTGCCTGGAGTCGAAAGGGGGGACAGGGCGGCTTCGAGCAGTACTTC. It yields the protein CAWSRKGGQGGFEQYF.

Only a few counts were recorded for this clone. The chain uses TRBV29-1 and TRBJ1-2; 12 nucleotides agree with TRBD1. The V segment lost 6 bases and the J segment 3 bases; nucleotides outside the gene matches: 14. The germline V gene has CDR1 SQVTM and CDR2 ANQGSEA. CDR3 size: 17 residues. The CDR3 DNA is TGCAGCGTCCCCGGCGGAGGGACAGGGGGCGCCGACTATGGCTACACCTTC. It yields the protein CSVPGGGTGGADYGYTF.

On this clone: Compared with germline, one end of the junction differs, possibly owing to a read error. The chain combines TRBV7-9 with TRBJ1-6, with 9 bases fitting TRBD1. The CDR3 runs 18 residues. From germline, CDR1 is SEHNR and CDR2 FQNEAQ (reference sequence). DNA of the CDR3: TGTTCCAGCAGCCTAAGCGACAGGGGGGCTTCCTATAATTCACCCCTCCACTTT. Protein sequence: CSSSLSDRGASYNSPLHF.

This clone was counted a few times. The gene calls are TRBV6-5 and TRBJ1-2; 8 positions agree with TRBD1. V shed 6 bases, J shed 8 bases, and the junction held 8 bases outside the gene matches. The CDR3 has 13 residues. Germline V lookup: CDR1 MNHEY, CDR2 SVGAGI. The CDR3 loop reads CASSPGTGRGYTF. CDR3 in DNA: TGTGCCAGCAGCCCCGGGACAGGAAGGGGCTACACCTTC.